A single sample gave rise to the 18 T cell receptor beta chains below, sequenced in a study of siplizumab effects on memory and regulatory T cells. Some clones are missing from TCRdb's copy, which holds only in-frame ones; the method was immunoSEQ multiplex PCR. The sample shows about 57,000 clones, roughly 83% of them seen only once. Sample: memory CD4+ T cells sorted from blood. Source of these receptors: a human donor in good health.

The chain couples TRBV7-2 to TRBJ1-4, with a possible D match to TRBD1 (6 bases). Between the trimmed V and J ends, which lost 5 bases and 7 bases, there was a span of 17 bases. Germline V gives CDR1 SGHTA, CDR2 FQGNSA. The CDR3 extends over 15 amino acids. CDR3 region: CASSRATGSGEKLFF. In nucleotides, the CDR3 is TGTGCCAGCAGCCGGGCCACAGGGTCCGGTGAAAAACTGTTTTTT.

The chain joins TRBV2 to TRBJ1-1; D unclear. V was clipped by 2 bases and J by 1 base, with 8 bases between them. Germline V gene sequence: CDR1 SNHLY, CDR2 FYNNEI. CDR3 length: 14 residues. The CDR3 protein is CASSERPRNTEAFF. CDR3 coding DNA: TGTGCCAGCAGTGAACGCCCAAGGAACACTGAAGCTTTCTTT.

This chain uses TRBV4-1 with TRBJ1-2; D is uncertain. Germline V gene data show CDR1 as MGHRA and CDR2 as YSYEKL. Trimming pared 1 base from V and 1 base from J, leaving 13 bases between. The CDR3 is 16 residues long. This CDR3 reads CASSQGVDGYNYGYTF. DNA of the CDR3: TGCGCCAGCAGCCAAGGAGTTGACGGATATAACTATGGCTACACCTTC.

The chain links TRBV19 to TRBJ2-1, with a weak D call TRBD1 (6 bases). Germline V lookup: CDR1 LNHDA, CDR2 SQIVND (reference sequence). CDR3 length: 13 amino acids. V lost 2 bases and J 8 bases, leaving 10 bases between the germline ends. In DNA, the CDR3 is TGTGCCAGTAGTATAACAGGGTCGGATGAGCAGTTCTTC. Its protein is CASSITGSDEQFF.

The chain joins TRBV21-1 to TRBJ2-6; the table's D call, TRBD2, has no DNA check behind it. TRBV21-1 is reported as a pseudogene. This CDR3 spans 17 amino acids. The CDR3 nucleotides read TGTGCCAGCAGGGGGTGGCGGGAGAACAGTGGGGCCAACGTCCTGACTTTC. Its protein is CASRGWRENSGANVLTF.

For the CDR3, the DNA is TGTGCCAGCAGCCCCGAAAGGACAGGGGGCTACACCTTC. This encodes CASSPERTGGYTF. V and J are TRBV11-2 and TRBJ1-2, with 8 nucleotides matching TRBD1. The germline V gene encodes CDR1 SGHAT and CDR2 FQNNGV. V lost 5 bases to trimming and J lost 8 bases; unmatched junction nucleotides: 7. The CDR3 loop spans 13 amino acids.

The chain has TRBV11-1 and TRBJ2-4; no firm D call. Per germline, CDR1 SGHAT and CDR2 FQDESV (reference sequence). The germline V and J ends were trimmed by 6 bases and 4 bases, with 16 bases remaining between them. This CDR3 is built from 15 residues. CDR3 residues: CASSPGRSLKNIQYF. DNA of the CDR3: TGTGCCAGCAGTCCGGGCCGTAGCCTTAAAAACATTCAGTACTTC. Full variable domain (remainder filled in from reference TRBV11-1 and TRBJ2-4): EAEVAQSPRYKITEKSQAVAFWCDPISGHATLYWYRQILGQGPELLVQFQDESVVDDSQLPKDRFSAERLKGVDSTLKIQPAELGDSAMYLCASSPGRSLKNIQYFGAGTRLSVL.

The rearrangement joins TRBV20-1 to TRBJ1-2, with D uncertain. V dropped 0 bases and J dropped 7 bases, with 3 bases sitting between them. The CDR3 runs to 10 residues. Per germline, CDR1 DFQATT and CDR2 SNEGSKA (reference sequence). CDR3 residues: CSARDPGYTF. CDR3 DNA sequence: TGCAGTGCTAGAGATCCTGGCTACACCTTC.

V and J are TRBV5-1 and TRBJ2-2; D may be TRBD1 (5 bases). Trimming shortened V by 1 base and J by 2 bases, and 18 bases separated the two germline ends. Germline CDR1 is SGHRS and CDR2 is YFSETQ. This CDR3 spans 18 amino acids. The CDR3 loop reads CASSLSPEPGRNTGELFF. The CDR3, as DNA: TGCGCCAGCAGCTTGAGCCCCGAACCAGGGCGTAACACCGGGGAGCTGTTTTTT.

The rearrangement uses TRBV18 and TRBJ2-1; 9 bases align to TRBD2. Germline V gene data show CDR1 as KGHSH and CDR2 as LQKENI. The CDR3 consists of 16 residues. The J segment lost 4 bases and the V segment lost 3 bases, leaving 7 bases of the junction unmatched. CDR3 region: CASSPGTSRGYNEQFF. The CDR3 coding sequence is TGTGCCAGCTCACCGGGGACTAGCCGAGGGTACAATGAGCAGTTCTTC.

This clone was observed a few times. The genes are TRBV2 and TRBJ2-5; TRBD2 aligns across 14 bases. The CDR3 loop spans 17 amino acids. Germline V gene sequence: CDR1 SNHLY, CDR2 FYNNEI. After removal of 0 bases from V and 6 bases from J, the junction contained 6 bases not matched to a gene. CDR3 region: CASSEALGLAGDQTQYF. The CDR3 DNA reads TGTGCCAGCAGTGAAGCGCTGGGACTAGCGGGAGATCAGACCCAGTACTTC.

This clone was observed a single time. This chain connects TRBV5-8 to TRBJ2-2; D remains unclear. The CDR3 extends over 14 amino acids. Deletions cut 4 bases from V and 1 base from J, with 8 bases between. CDR1 and CDR2 (germline): SGHTS, YDEGEE. In DNA, the CDR3 is TGTGCCAGCAGCACCCCAGGGAACACCGGGGAGCTGTTTTTT. Amino acid sequence: CASSTPGNTGELFF.

The chain combines TRBV9 with TRBJ2-5; D is undetermined. This CDR3 spans 14 amino acids. Trimming pared 3 bases from V and 2 bases from J, leaving 11 bases between. Germline V gene lookup returns CDR1 SGDLS and CDR2 YYNGEE. CDR3 amino acids: CASSAGRVQETQYF. For the CDR3, the DNA is TGTGCCAGCAGCGCCGGACGGGTACAAGAGACCCAGTACTTC.

The chain carries TRBV5-1 and TRBJ2-2; the D gene could be TRBD1 or TRBD2 (5 bases each). CDR1 and CDR2 from the germline V gene are SGHRS and YFSETQ. V lost 3 bases and J lost 5, with 14 bases in between. CDR3 length: 15 residues. The CDR3 DNA is TGCGCCAGCAGCTGGGGGACGGGGTCGACCGGGGAGCTGTTTTTT. It codes for CASSWGTGSTGELFF.

The rearrangement uses TRBV9 and TRBJ1-4, with D perhaps TRBD1 (5 bases). This CDR3 contains 16 residues. V lost 2 bases and J 0 bases, leaving 11 bases between the germline ends. Germline CDR1 is SGDLS and CDR2 is YYNGEE. The CDR3 DNA reads TGTGCCAGCAGCGTTGGACAAATCGCAACTAATGAAAAACTGTTTTTT. This encodes CASSVGQIATNEKLFF. The full variable domain, completed using reference TRBV9 and TRBJ1-4, is DSGVTQTPKHLITATGQRVTLRCSPRSGDLSVYWYQQSLDQGLQFLIQYYNGEERAKGNILERFSAQQFPDLHSELNLSSLELGDSALYFCASSVGQIATNEKLFFGSGTQLSVL.

V is TRBV6-1 and J is TRBJ2-7; TRBD1 matches 8 bases. With 6 bases clipped from V and 2 bases from J, the junction kept 3 bases outside the gene matches. CDR1 is MNHNS and CDR2 is SASEGT in the germline V gene. CDR3 length equals 13 residues. The CDR3 coding sequence is TGTGCCAGCAGCCCGGACAGGGCCTACGAGCAGTACTTC. As protein: CASSPDRAYEQYF.

This chain links TRBV5-1 with TRBJ2-7; D is ambiguous. Germline CDR1 SGHRS, CDR2 YFSETQ. Trimming took 0 bases from V and 5 from J, leaving 12 bases between them. The CDR3 runs 14 residues. The CDR3 protein is CASSLGEPTDEQYF. The CDR3 bases are TGCGCCAGCAGCTTGGGGGAACCTACGGACGAGCAGTACTTC.

The rearrangement uses TRBV4-2 and TRBJ1-2, with TRBD1 as a possible D gene (5 bases). CDR3 length: 14 amino acids. The V gene's germline CDR1 is LGHNA and CDR2 YNFKEQ. The V end lost 3 bases, the J end lost 2 bases, and 10 bases lay between the germline ends. CDR3 amino acids: CASSQGDGNYGYTF. In DNA, the CDR3 is TGTGCCAGCAGCCAGGGGGACGGAAACTATGGCTACACCTTC.